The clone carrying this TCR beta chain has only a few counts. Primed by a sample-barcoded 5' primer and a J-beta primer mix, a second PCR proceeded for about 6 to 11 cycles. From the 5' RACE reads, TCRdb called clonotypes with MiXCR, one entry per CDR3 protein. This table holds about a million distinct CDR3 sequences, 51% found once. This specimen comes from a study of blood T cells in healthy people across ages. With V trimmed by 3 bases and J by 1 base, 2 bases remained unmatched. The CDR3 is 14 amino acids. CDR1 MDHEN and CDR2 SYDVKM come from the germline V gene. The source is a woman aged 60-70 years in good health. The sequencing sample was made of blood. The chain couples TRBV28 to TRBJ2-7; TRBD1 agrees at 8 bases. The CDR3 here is CASSFDRGSYEQYF. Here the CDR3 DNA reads TGTGCCAGCAGTTTTGACAGGGGTTCCTACGAGCAGTACTTC.